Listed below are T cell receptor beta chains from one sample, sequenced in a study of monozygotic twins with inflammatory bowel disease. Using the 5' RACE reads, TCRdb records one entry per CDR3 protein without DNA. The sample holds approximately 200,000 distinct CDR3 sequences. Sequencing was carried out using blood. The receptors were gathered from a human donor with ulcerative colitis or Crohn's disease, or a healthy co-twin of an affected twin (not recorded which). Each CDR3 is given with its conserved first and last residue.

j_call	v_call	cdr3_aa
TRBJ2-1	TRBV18	CASSPLSAGAGNEQFF
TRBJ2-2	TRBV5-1	CASSFAARDTGELFF
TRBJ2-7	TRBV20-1	CSAAPPFLLTSYEQYF
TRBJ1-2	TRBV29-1	CSVFTDGTGFYGYTF
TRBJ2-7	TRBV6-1	CASSEDAGYYEQYF
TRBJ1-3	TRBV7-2	CASSPSTPGRGNTIYF
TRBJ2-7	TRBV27	CASSLRGARGGEQYF
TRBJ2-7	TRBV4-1	CASSQVSAYPLEQYF
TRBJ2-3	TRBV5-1	CASSFASTDTQYF
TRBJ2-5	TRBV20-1	CSATPAGQAYKETQYF
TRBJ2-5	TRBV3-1	CASSPAPGARETQYF
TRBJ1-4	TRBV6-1	CASSRQGVGVEKLFF
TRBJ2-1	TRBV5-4	CASSAEGPFSYNEQFF
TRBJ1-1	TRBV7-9	CASSLDYRGANTEAFF
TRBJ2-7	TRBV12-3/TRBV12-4	CASSPRDPTYEQYF
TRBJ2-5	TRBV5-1	CASSETGRETQYF
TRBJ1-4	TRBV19	CASSPGGTEKLFF
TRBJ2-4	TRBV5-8	CASSPRLNIQYF
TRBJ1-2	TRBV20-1	CSARVPGDHHYGYTF
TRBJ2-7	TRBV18	CASSLDRVEQYF